This TCR beta chain was profiled in a study of OX40 agonist ivuxolimab in advanced cancers. The method was immunoSEQ multiplex PCR; TCRdb's version includes in-frame clones alone and lacks a portion of them. The profile shows fewer than 90,000 clones, over 90% of them singletons. Whole-study results and caveats: Researchers did not determine the expanded peripheral T cells' antigen specificity. In the 0.1-3.0 mg/kg groups, partial responders showed among the lowest expansion.

As for this clone: The target antigen is unknown.

The sample here was CD4+ or CD8+ T cells sorted from blood, taken in a trial of the OX40 agonist ivuxolimab. The TCR comes from an adult with an advanced solid tumor such as melanoma, head and neck, liver or kidney cancer.

The CDR3: CASMQLLDNEQFF. The DNA of the CDR3 is TGTGCCAGCATGCAACTACTCGACAATGAGCAGTTCTTC. The chain links TRBV7-9 to TRBJ2-1; D gene unclear. CDR3 length: 13 amino acids. Trimming took 7 bases from V and 5 from J, leaving 12 bases between them. Germline loops: CDR1 SEHNR, CDR2 FQNEAQ (reference sequence). The variable domain in full, with the rest retrieved from reference TRBV7-9 and TRBJ2-1, is DTGVSQNPRHKITKRGQNVTFRCDPISEHNRLYWYRQTLGQGPEFLTYFQNEAQLEKSRLLSDRFSAERPKGSFSTLEIQRTEQGDSAMYLCASMQLLDNEQFFGPGTRLTVL.